Here is one T cell receptor (beta chain) with its context. Trimming cost V 4 bases and J 7 bases; bases outside gene matches: 10. In germline, CDR1 is SEHNR, CDR2 FQNEAQ (reference sequence). The CDR3 has 15 amino acids. Per the study methods: Counts of nucleated cells, estimated from reference gene primer amplification, were obtained. Generated by immunoSEQ multiplex PCR, the TCRdb table keeps only in-frame clones and is missing some. V, J and clone size were drawn from that table, and D and trimming were deduced from the DNA. The table lists approximately 100,000 clones, about 82% of them singletons. These data are taken from a study of blood T cell repertoires in COVID-19.

The receptor comes from a human donor in a cohort sampled during active COVID-19. The gene calls are TRBV7-9 and TRBJ1-5; TRBD1 matches at 7 bases. The sequenced sample consisted of peripheral blood. The CDR3 sequence is CASSSNRGRRQPQHF. CDR3 bases: TGTGCCAGCAGCTCGAACAGGGGACGGAGACAGCCCCAGCATTTT.